The 5 T cell receptor beta chains below all came from one sample that was sequenced in a study of T cell repertoires in cytomegalovirus infection. TCRdb processed the reads anew with MiXCR; each CDR3 protein has one entry. The sample shows just under 500,000 distinct CDR3 sequences, 30% to 35% of them seen only once. What these receptors recognize is not known. Material: cultured PBMCs, obtained from culture after CMV antigen stimulation. These receptors were collected from a human donor in good health (CMV status not recorded). Some clones in this sample may be carry-over from other donors' samples.

This sequence joins TRBV12-3 or TRBV12-4 and TRBJ2-7, with D possibly being TRBD1 (6 bases). This CDR3 contains 14 residues. Trimming removed 2 bases from V and 7 bases from J, with 15 bases in between. The CDR3 DNA is TGTGCCAGCAGTTTACAGGGGTGGATCGGAGAGCAGTACTTC. Translated, it gives CASSLQGWIGEQYF.

The V and J genes are TRBV28 and TRBJ1-2, with 11 bases matching TRBD1. CDR3 length: 18 residues. Germline assignment: CDR1 MDHEN and CDR2 SYDVKM. Trimming cost V 7 bases and J 8 bases; bases outside gene matches: 21. CDR3 loop: CASTFAGTGGRRVSGYTF. The CDR3 DNA reads as TGTGCCAGCACCTTCGCCGGGACAGGGGGTCGAAGAGTGAGCGGCTACACCTTC.

This chain uses TRBV7-3 with TRBJ1-2, with no clear D. Trimming removed 5 bases from V and 0 bases from J, with 7 bases in between. The CDR3 contains 13 residues. Germline V lookup: CDR1 SGHTA, CDR2 FQGTGA. CDR3 coding DNA: TGTGCCAGCAGCCACGACTCTAACTATGGCTACACCTTC. The encoded protein is CASSHDSNYGYTF.

V and J are TRBV6-8 and TRBJ1-2; D is possibly TRBD1 (5 bases). Germline V gives CDR1 MNHGY, CDR2 SAAAGT. Trimming pared 2 bases from V and 1 base from J, leaving 11 bases between. The CDR3 is 15 residues long. CDR3 in DNA: TGTGCCAGCAGTTACAGGGGCGCGCATAACTATGGCTACACCTTC. Translating gives CASSYRGAHNYGYTF.

This clonotype was observed a few times. The rearrangement links TRBV27 to TRBJ2-5; D remains ambiguous. This CDR3 has 11 residues. V lost 7 bases to trimming and J lost 5 bases, with 8 bases between them. From germline, CDR1 is MNHEY and CDR2 SMNVEV (reference sequence). CDR3 DNA: TGTGCCAGCAAGATCGGCGAGACCCAGTACTTC. It encodes CASKIGETQYF.